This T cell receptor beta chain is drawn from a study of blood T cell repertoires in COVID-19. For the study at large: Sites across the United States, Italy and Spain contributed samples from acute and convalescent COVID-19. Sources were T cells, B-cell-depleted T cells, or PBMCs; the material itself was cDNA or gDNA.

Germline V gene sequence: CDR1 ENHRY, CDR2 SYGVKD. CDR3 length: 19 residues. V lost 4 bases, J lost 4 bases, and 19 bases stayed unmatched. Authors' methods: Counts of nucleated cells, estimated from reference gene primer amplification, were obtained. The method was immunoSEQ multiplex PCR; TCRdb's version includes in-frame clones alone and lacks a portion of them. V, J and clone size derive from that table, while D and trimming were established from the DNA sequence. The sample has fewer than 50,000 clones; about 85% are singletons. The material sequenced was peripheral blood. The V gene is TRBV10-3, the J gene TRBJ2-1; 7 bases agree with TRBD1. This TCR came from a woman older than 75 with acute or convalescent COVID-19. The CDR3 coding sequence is TGTGCCATCAGTGCACACTCATCATTTCCGGGACAGACGTACAATGAGCAGTTCTTC. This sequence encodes CAISAHSSFPGQTYNEQFF.